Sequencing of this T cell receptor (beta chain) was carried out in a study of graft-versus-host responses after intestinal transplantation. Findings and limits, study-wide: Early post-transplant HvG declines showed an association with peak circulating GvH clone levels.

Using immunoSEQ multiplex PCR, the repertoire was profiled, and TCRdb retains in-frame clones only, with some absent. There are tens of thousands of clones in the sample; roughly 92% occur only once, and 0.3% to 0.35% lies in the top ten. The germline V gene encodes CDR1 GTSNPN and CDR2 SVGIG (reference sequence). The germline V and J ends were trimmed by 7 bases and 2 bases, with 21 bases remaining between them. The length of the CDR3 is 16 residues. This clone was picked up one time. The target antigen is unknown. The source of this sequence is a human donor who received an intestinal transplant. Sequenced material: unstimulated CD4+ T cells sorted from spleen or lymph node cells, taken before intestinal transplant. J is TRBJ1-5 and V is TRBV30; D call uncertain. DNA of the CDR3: TGTGCCTACCAGACACGGTCGGCGATACGCAATCAGCCCCAGCATTTT. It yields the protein CAYQTRSAIRNQPQHF.